The 11 T cell receptor beta chains below all came from one sample that was sequenced in a study of cytomegalovirus exposure and HLA in healthy donors. The primer mix had 60 Vbeta and 13 Jbeta primers. Sequenced by immunoSEQ multiplex PCR; TCRdb stores in-frame clones only, minus some. The top ten clones hold 0.71% of a sample with fewer than 250,000 clones, roughly 83% of them seen once. The material sequenced was PBMCs. The receptors were sampled from a boy aged 2 to 10 in good health and CMV-seronegative.

Here the CDR3 reads CASSYSPGGGYTF. The CDR3 nucleotides read TGTGCCAGCAGTTACTCCCCCGGGGGAGGCTACACCTTC. The chain employs TRBV6-6 and TRBJ1-2; D is perhaps TRBD1 (5 bases). CDR1 is MNHNY and CDR2 is SVGAGI in the germline V gene (reference sequence). The CDR3 consists of 13 residues. Trimming cost V 0 bases and J 8 bases, with 10 bases left between them.

The chain couples TRBV6-5 to TRBJ2-7, with TRBD1 matching over 9 bases. This CDR3 comprises 14 residues. Germline CDR1 is MNHEY and CDR2 is SVGAGI. The junction had 5 bases not matched to a gene; V was cut back by 6 bases and J by 2 bases. The CDR3 nucleotides are TGTGCCAGCAGCCCCGGGACAGGGCCCTACGAGCAGTACTTC. Its translation is CASSPGTGPYEQYF.

The V and J genes are TRBV5-6 and TRBJ2-1; tentative D call: TRBD2 (6 bases). V lost 4 bases, J lost 0 bases, and 14 bases lay in between. The CDR3 covers 16 residues. Germline loops: CDR1 SGHDT, CDR2 YYEEEE. The CDR3 nucleotides are TGTGCCAGCAGCGTTTCACTAGCCGGCTCCTACAATGAGCAGTTCTTC. It specifies CASSVSLAGSYNEQFF.

Concerning this clone itself: At one end the junction does not follow the germline gene, possibly because of a read error. This chain joins TRBV5-8 and TRBJ2-7; possibly TRBD1 for D (6 bases). The CDR3 is 15 residues long. Germline CDR1 and CDR2: SGHTS and YDEGEE. The CDR3 DNA follows: TGTGCCAGCAGGGTCAACAGGGTCTGGGAGTACGAGCGGTACTTC. Amino acid sequence: CASRVNRVWEYERYF.

The genes are TRBV6-5 and TRBJ2-6, with 7 bases identical to TRBD1. CDR1 and CDR2 (germline): MNHEY, SVGAGI. J lost 3 bases, V lost 5 bases, and 1 base had no gene match. The CDR3 runs 14 residues. The CDR3 protein is CASSTGVGANVLTF. The CDR3 bases are TGTGCCAGCAGTACAGGGGTTGGGGCCAACGTCCTGACTTTC.

This rearrangement joins TRBV7-2 to TRBJ2-1, with 7 bases fitting TRBD2. Germline V gene lookup returns CDR1 SGHTA and CDR2 FQGNSA. V lost 5 bases to trimming and J lost 5 bases; unmatched junction nucleotides: 9. The length of the CDR3 is 15 residues. CDR3 bases: TGTGCCAGCAGCCCAGCAGGGCTAGCGGACAATGAGCAGTTCTTC. Encoded protein: CASSPAGLADNEQFF. Full variable domain (remainder filled in from reference TRBV7-2 and TRBJ2-1): GAGVSQSPSNKVTEKGKDVELRCDPISGHTALYWYRQSLGQGLEFLIYFQGNSAPDKSGLPSDRFSAERTGGSVSTLTIQRTQQEDSAVYLCASSPAGLADNEQFFGPGTRLTVL.

This chain connects TRBV10-3 to TRBJ1-2; D not certain. The germline V gene encodes CDR1 ENHRY and CDR2 SYGVKD. Trimming removed 3 bases from V and 2 bases from J, with 16 bases in between. The CDR3 covers 16 residues. In nucleotides, the CDR3 is TGTGCCATCAGTGACTCCGGACGGACTTCGAACTATGGCTACACCTTC. Protein sequence: CAISDSGRTSNYGYTF.

This sequence joins TRBV27 and TRBJ2-1; TRBD1 aligns across 9 bases. This CDR3 contains 14 residues. Germline V lookup: CDR1 MNHEY, CDR2 SMNVEV (reference sequence). After removal of 8 bases from V and 5 bases from J, the junction contained 7 bases not matched to a gene. In nucleotides, the CDR3 is TGTGCCAGCGCTAGGGGACAGGGAGACAATGAGCAGTTCTTC. The encoded protein is CASARGQGDNEQFF.

This clone has just one count. V is TRBV5-1 and J is TRBJ1-1, with 7 bases fitting TRBD1. The trim removed 1 base at V and 1 base at J, leaving 4 bases unmatched. The CDR3 consists of 15 residues. Per the germline V gene, CDR1 is SGHRS and CDR2 is YFSETQ. The CDR3 protein is CASSLTGTENTEAFF. CDR3 sequence (DNA): TGCGCCAGCAGCTTGACCGGGACAGAGAACACTGAAGCTTTCTTT.

The rearrangement uses TRBV6-1 and TRBJ2-7; the match to TRBD1 covers 9 bases. This CDR3 contains 16 residues. V lost 4 bases, J lost 1 base, and 8 bases stayed unmatched. Germline CDR1 MNHNS, CDR2 SASEGT. The CDR3 DNA is TGTGCCAGCAGTGCGGACGGGACAGGGAATTCCTACGAGCAGTACTTC. Translating it yields CASSADGTGNSYEQYF.

V gene TRBV7-6 combines with J gene TRBJ2-5, with D perhaps TRBD2 (6 bases). Trimming stripped 1 base from V and 5 bases from J, with 20 bases between. Germline values: CDR1 SGHVS, CDR2 FNYEAQ. The CDR3 spans 17 residues. This CDR3 reads CASSLELAGGPTETQYF. CDR3 nucleotides: TGTGCCAGCAGCTTAGAGTTGGCTGGAGGGCCGACGGAGACCCAGTACTTC. Together with reference TRBV7-6 and TRBJ2-5, the CDR3 gives the full variable domain: GAGVSQSPRYKVTKRGQDVALRCDPISGHVSLYWYRQALGQGPEFLTYFNYEAQQDKSGLPNDRFSAERPEGSISTLTIQRTEQRDSAMYRCASSLELAGGPTETQYFGPGTRLLVL.